Listed here is a single TCR beta chain. As yet, its antigen is unknown. The data derive from a study of cytomegalovirus exposure and HLA in healthy donors. Study-wide context: In an earlier analysis, 95 million to 140 million unique TCR beta sequences were found from some 170 million T cells.

In the PCR, 60 Vbeta and 13 Jbeta primers were used. Generated by immunoSEQ multiplex PCR, the TCRdb table keeps only in-frame clones and is missing some. The sample yields around 150,000 clones, just under 85% seen once. Study results and caveats: What TCR beta sequences reportedly achieved was accurate prediction of HLA-A and HLA-B alleles in most subjects.

After removal of 0 bases from V and 5 bases from J, the junction contained 6 bases not matched to a gene. CDR1 SEHNR and CDR2 FQNEAQ come from the germline V gene (reference sequence). There are 15 residues in the CDR3. This chain connects TRBV7-9 to TRBJ1-1; 7 bases line up with TRBD1. The sample taken for sequencing was PBMCs. This sequence was found in a middle-aged man in good health and CMV-seropositive. The CDR3 DNA is TGTGCCAGCAGCTTAGCGCGACAGGGAGGTACTGAAGCTTTCTTT. It encodes CASSLARQGGTEAFF.